One sample yielded the 9 T cell receptor beta chains listed below, sequenced in a study of blood T cells in healthy people across ages. A second PCR, run for about 7 to 11 cycles, used a sample-barcoded 5' primer plus a J-beta primer mix. TCRdb itself ran the 5' RACE reads through MiXCR, one entry per CDR3 protein. The sample comprises 700,000 to 900,000 distinct CDR3 sequences, more than 25% of which are singletons, and around 3% rests with the top ten. This sample also appeared in a second study, on T cells of mothers and their children.

Sequencing was done on a sample of blood. Receptors were obtained from a boy aged 5-17 years in good health.

This clonotype was observed a few times. This chain connects TRBV12-3 or TRBV12-4 to TRBJ2-3, with TRBD2 matching over 9 bases. The CDR3 loop spans 14 amino acids. Germline trimming cut 3 bases from V and 8 bases from J; bases unmatched to any gene: 6. Written as DNA, the CDR3 is TGTGCCAGCAGTTTCCTAGCGGGGATCGCTACGCAGTATTTT. Amino acid sequence: CASSFLAGIATQYF.

V and J are TRBV5-1 and TRBJ2-3, with D perhaps being TRBD1 or TRBD2 (5 bases each). V dropped 4 bases and J dropped 1 base, with 13 bases sitting between them. This CDR3 has 15 residues. Germline CDR1 reads SGHRS; CDR2 reads YFSETQ. The CDR3, as DNA: TGCGCCAGCAGCCCCGGGACCCAGGGCACAGATACGCAGTATTTT. Translated, it gives CASSPGTQGTDTQYF.

This clonotype was picked up many times. The rearrangement uses TRBV7-8 and TRBJ1-1, with D possibly matching TRBD1 (5 bases). There are 12 residues in the CDR3. CDR1 is SGHVS and CDR2 is FQNEAQ in the germline V gene. Trimming pared 5 bases from V and 10 bases from J, leaving 14 bases between. The DNA of the CDR3 is TGTGCCAGCAGCCGGGGAGGCCAGGGAGCTTTCTTT. Translating it yields CASSRGGQGAFF. Full variable domain (outside the CDR3, taken from reference TRBV7-8 and TRBJ1-1): GAGVSQSPRYKVAKRGQDVALRCDPISGHVSLFWYQQALGQGPEFLTYFQNEAQLDKSGLPSDRFFAERPEGSVSTLKIQRTQQEDSAVYLCASSRGGQGAFFGQGTRLTVV.

The J gene is TRBJ2-3, the V gene TRBV4-1, with D maybe TRBD2 (5 bases). The CDR3 consists of 16 residues. Trimming left V 3 bases short and J 3 bases short, with 16 bases between. Germline V gene data show CDR1 as MGHRA and CDR2 as YSYEKL. CDR3 sequence (DNA): TGCGCCAGCAGCCAGTTCGGGGTAGTGGAGACAGATACGCAGTATTTT. Translation: CASSQFGVVETDTQYF.

This clonotype was counted only a few times. The chain has TRBV19 and TRBJ1-2; D is unresolved. This CDR3 is 14 amino acids long. The germline V gene has CDR1 LNHDA and CDR2 SQIVND (reference sequence). V gave up 6 bases and J gave up 8 bases, with 19 bases separating them. CDR3 in DNA: TGTGCCAGTAGCCGGTGGCGCGAGGCGGGGGGCTACACCTTC. This sequence encodes CASSRWREAGGYTF.

This clonotype was counted a few times. The rearrangement links TRBV30 to TRBJ1-5, with D uncertain. The germline gives CDR1 GTSNPN, CDR2 SVGIG (reference sequence). The CDR3 runs to 13 residues. The V end was cut by 4 bases, the J end by 2 bases, with 9 bases between. CDR3 sequence reads: CAWTRNGNQPQHF. CDR3 in DNA: TGTGCCTGGACTAGGAATGGCAATCAGCCCCAGCATTTT.

This clonotype occurred a few times. The chain joins TRBV5-1 to TRBJ2-6; TRBD1 agrees at 7 bases. This CDR3 is built from 21 residues. Germline CDR1 is SGHRS and CDR2 is YFSETQ. The V and J ends lost 5 bases and 0 bases, in that order; junction bases with no gene match: 20. CDR3 nucleotide sequence: TGCGCCAGCAGTCTCCGGTGGGAAACAGGGGCCGTCTACTCTGGGGCCAACGTCCTGACTTTC. Protein: CASSLRWETGAVYSGANVLTF.

This chain joins TRBV7-9 and TRBJ1-5; 12 bases align to TRBD1. The CDR3 contains 18 residues. From germline, CDR1 is SEHNR and CDR2 FQNEAQ (reference sequence). The V gene end was trimmed by 6 bases and the J gene end by 2 bases; junction bases not matched to a gene: 11. This chain's CDR3 is CASSFPGQGAGGNQPQHF. CDR3 in DNA: TGTGCCAGCAGTTTTCCGGGACAGGGGGCAGGAGGCAATCAGCCCCAGCATTTT.

This clonotype appeared a few times. This chain joins TRBV18 and TRBJ2-5; 7 bases fit TRBD2. The J call may be wrong; the DNA end is better matched by TRBJ2-1. Germline V gene sequence: CDR1 KGHSH, CDR2 LQKENI. The CDR3 consists of 16 residues. The CDR3 spells CASSPPRAGPYNEQFF. In nucleotides, the CDR3 is TGTGCCAGCTCACCACCTCGAGCGGGGCCTTACAATGAGCAGTTCTTC.